This T cell receptor (beta chain) came from a study of lymphopenia after photon versus proton radiotherapy. Of note for this clone: Antigen: not known.

Here immunoSEQ multiplex PCR was the method, and the copy in TCRdb shows in-frame clones only, minus some. The sample has over 40,000 clones, roughly 90% seen once; the top ten hold around 17%. General study points: Better survival with proton therapy was suggested as possible, not demonstrated. After the lymphocyte nadir, photon-treated repertoires showed oligoclonal expansion, especially of CD8+ Temra cells. Photon-treated patients lost naive T cells and TCR diversity; proton-treated stayed stable. Larger post-nadir TCR diversity loss correlated inversely with survival in deceased patients.

Sequences were derived from peripheral blood, sampled from a patient treated with photon-based radiotherapy. The clonotype originates from a woman between 40 and 50 years old with cholangiocarcinoma.

The CDR3 protein is CASSQDRVNTGELFF. The CDR3 nucleotides read TGCGCCAGCAGCCAAGACAGAGTCAACACCGGGGAGCTGTTTTTT. The J gene is TRBJ2-2, the V gene TRBV4-3; D not resolved. Trimming removed 0 bases at V and 2 bases at J, with 7 bases between. This CDR3 spans 15 amino acids. Germline V gives CDR1 LGHNA, CDR2 YSLEER.